The 32 T cell receptor beta chains presented below share a single source sample, sequenced in a study of T-cell reconstitution after alpha-beta-depleted transplantation in children. A TCRbeta library incorporating unique molecular identifiers was prepared. TCRdb processed the PCR reads anew with MiXCR; each CDR3 protein has one entry. The data hold under 450,000 distinct CDR3 sequences, with 15% to 20% observed a single time. The source material was PBMCs, mostly from graft donor cells, sampled 360 days after TCRalphabeta/CD19-depleted stem cell transplant. The receptors were gathered from a boy in the first two years of life who had a stem cell transplant for Wiskott-Aldrich syndrome, so the T cells may come from the graft donor.

The chain uses TRBV11-2 and TRBJ2-1; a weak D match, TRBD2 (5 bases). Germline V gene data show CDR1 as SGHAT and CDR2 as FQNNGV. Between the trimmed V and J ends, which lost 2 bases and 8 bases, there was a span of 28 bases. This CDR3 region has 19 residues. CDR3 DNA sequence: TGTGCCAGCAGCTTAATAGTTCGTTGGGCACGCCAACGGACTTATGAGCAGTTCTTC. It yields the protein CASSLIVRWARQRTYEQFF.

Remarks on this clonotype: A junction boundary mismatches the germline segment, possibly from a read error. The CDR3 DNA reads as TGTGCCTGCAGTCCAAGAACCGGGACTAGCGGGGCGAGCACAGATACGCAGTATTTT. Translation gives CACSPRTGTSGASTDTQYF. This chain links TRBV3-1 with TRBJ2-3; 13 bases align to TRBD2. In germline, CDR1 is LGHDT, CDR2 YNNKEL (reference sequence). The CDR3 sequence is 19 residues long.

The chain has TRBV5-1 and TRBJ1-2; D is undetermined. The CDR3 length is 13 residues. Per germline, CDR1 SGHRS and CDR2 YFSETQ. V was trimmed by 2 bases and J by 8 bases, leaving 13 bases between them. The CDR3 DNA follows: TGCGCCAGCAGCTTAGAGTCCGAAGGAGGCTACACCTTC. It yields the protein CASSLESEGGYTF.

V usage is TRBV29-1 and J usage is TRBJ2-5; no clear D. This CDR3 contains 14 residues. The V gene's germline CDR1 is SQVTM and CDR2 ANQGSEA. Trimming took off 5 bases at V and 5 bases at J, with 18 bases between the two ends. This CDR3 reads CSVCDFVLGETQYF. CDR3 nucleotides: TGCAGCGTTTGCGATTTCGTGCTCGGGGAGACCCAGTACTTC.

This clonotype was counted a few times. The chain couples TRBV7-2 to TRBJ2-7; D remains unclear. The V end was cut by 4 bases, the J end by 7 bases, with 8 bases between. CDR1 SGHTA and CDR2 FQGNSA come from the germline V gene. The CDR3 is made up of 11 amino acids. The DNA of the CDR3 is TGTGCCAGCAGCTCAACCCATGAGCAGTACTTC. Residues: CASSSTHEQYF.

The chain uses TRBV12-3 or TRBV12-4 and TRBJ2-7; 8 positions match TRBD2. This CDR3 has 16 residues. After removal of 1 base from V and 6 bases from J, the junction contained 11 bases not matched to a gene. The CDR3, as DNA: TGTGCCAGCAGTTTAGGGGGCGGGAGGAAGGGAGCCGAGCAGTACTTC. It is translated as CASSLGGGRKGAEQYF.

This clonotype turned up a few times. The J gene is TRBJ2-1, the V gene TRBV24-1; maybe TRBD2 (6 bases). CDR3 length: 14 residues. V lost 6 bases and J lost 4, with 12 bases in between. Germline assignment: CDR1 KGHDR and CDR2 SFDVKD. CDR3 sequence (DNA): TGTGCCACCAGTTCGGGAGTCACTTACAATGAGCAGTTCTTC. It yields the protein CATSSGVTYNEQFF.

This clonotype was picked up many times. V gene TRBV24-1 combines with J gene TRBJ2-2; D possibly corresponds to TRBD1 (5 bases). The CDR3 runs to 15 residues. The germline gives CDR1 KGHDR, CDR2 SFDVKD. Trimming removed 3 bases from V and 1 base from J, with 8 bases in between. As DNA, the CDR3 is TGTGCCACCAGTGATCGCGACAGGAACACCGGGGAGCTGTTTTTT. Protein sequence: CATSDRDRNTGELFF.

This clonotype came up once. The chain is built from TRBV20-1 and TRBJ2-7; D may be TRBD2 (6 bases). Trimming left V 5 bases short and J 5 bases short, with 16 bases between. CDR3 length equals 13 residues. Germline lookup yields CDR1 DFQATT and CDR2 SNEGSKA (reference sequence). CDR3 nucleotide sequence: TGCAGTGCTGGAGGGGAATCGAGAAACGAGCAGTACTTC. It translates to CSAGGESRNEQYF.

This chain links TRBV7-2 with TRBJ2-4; 7 nucleotides align to TRBD1. CDR1 SGHTA and CDR2 FQGNSA come from the germline V gene. CDR3 length: 14 amino acids. V lost 4 bases and J lost 4; bases outside the gene matches: 4. The CDR3: CASSSRQGKNIQYF. CDR3 nucleotides: TGTGCCAGCAGCTCCCGACAGGGTAAAAACATTCAGTACTTC.

This clonotype has ten or more counts. This chain connects TRBV5-1 to TRBJ2-7, with TRBD1 matching over 8 bases. Germline assignment: CDR1 SGHRS and CDR2 YFSETQ. This CDR3 region has 14 residues. The J segment lost 2 bases and the V segment lost 5 bases, leaving 6 bases of the junction unmatched. CDR3 in DNA: TGCGCCAGCAGGGACAGGGAGTTGGCCTACGAGCAGTACTTC. This translates into CASRDRELAYEQYF. Full variable domain (rest looked up from reference TRBV5-1 and TRBJ2-7): KAGVTQTPRYLIKTRGQQVTLSCSPISGHRSVSWYQQTPGQGLQFLFEYFSETQRNKGNFPGRFSGRQFSNSRSEMNVSTLELGDSALYLCASRDRELAYEQYFGPGTRLTVT.

Only a few counts were recorded for this clonotype. The rearrangement uses TRBV24-1 and TRBJ2-1, with 9 positions matching TRBD2. The length of the CDR3 is 16 residues. Germline-derived CDR1 and CDR2 are KGHDR and SFDVKD. Unmatched junction bases numbered 6, after V lost 0 bases and J lost 7 bases. CDR3 bases: TGTGCCACCAGTGATTTGGGGACTAGCTCTCAAAATGAGCAGTTCTTC. It codes for CATSDLGTSSQNEQFF.

This clonotype was seen more than once but under ten times. The chain joins TRBV12-3 or TRBV12-4 to TRBJ2-5; 10 bases are a match to TRBD2. The V gene end was trimmed by 4 bases and the J gene end by 4 bases; junction bases not matched to a gene: 9. This CDR3 comprises 16 residues. The CDR3 sequence is CASSSSSGRLVETQYF. CDR3 DNA: TGTGCCAGCAGTTCGTCTAGCGGGAGATTGGTAGAGACCCAGTACTTC.

This clonotype was seen more than once but under ten times. The gene calls are TRBV20-1 and TRBJ2-6; D is possibly TRBD2 (6 bases). CDR1 is DFQATT and CDR2 is SNEGSKA in the germline V gene (reference sequence). V was cut by 2 bases and J by 0 bases, with 14 bases left in between. The CDR3 has 17 residues. CDR3 sequence reads: CSARRYRDSSGANVLTF. The CDR3 bases are TGCAGTGCTAGAAGATACCGGGACTCCTCTGGGGCCAACGTCCTGACTTTC.

This clonotype appeared a few times. This chain connects TRBV7-2 to TRBJ2-7, with no clear D. V was trimmed by 1 base and J by 0 bases, leaving 7 bases between them. The CDR3 sequence is 14 residues long. The germline V gene has CDR1 SGHTA and CDR2 FQGNSA. The CDR3 protein is CASSLVPASYEQYF. For the CDR3, the DNA is TGTGCCAGCAGCTTAGTCCCAGCCTCCTACGAGCAGTACTTC. Full variable domain (remainder filled in from reference TRBV7-2 and TRBJ2-7): GAGVSQSPSNKVTEKGKDVELRCDPISGHTALYWYRQSLGQGLEFLIYFQGNSAPDKSGLPSDRFSAERTGGSVSTLTIQRTQQEDSAVYLCASSLVPASYEQYFGPGTRLTVT.

The chain is built from TRBV10-3 and TRBJ2-7; 8 nucleotides align to TRBD2. The CDR3 totals 14 residues. Germline V lookup: CDR1 ENHRY, CDR2 SYGVKD. Losses at the gene ends were 4 bases for V and 3 bases for J; bases not matched to a gene: 5. CDR3 nucleotide sequence: TGTGCCATCAGTGGGGGGGGACTAGACTACGAGCAGTACTTC. Translated: CAISGGGLDYEQYF.

The chain carries TRBV4-1 and TRBJ2-1, with no clear D. This CDR3 is 15 amino acids long. The germline V and J ends were trimmed by 3 bases and 0 bases, with 9 bases remaining between them. Germline V lookup: CDR1 MGHRA, CDR2 YSYEKL. In DNA form, the CDR3 reads TGCGCCAGCAGCCACCGCTACCTCTCCTACAATGAGCAGTTCTTC. This codes for CASSHRYLSYNEQFF.

CDR3 in amino acids: CATTALAKRDSGANVLTF. In DNA form, the CDR3 reads TGTGCCACCACCGCACTCGCTAAAAGGGACTCTGGGGCCAACGTCCTGACTTTC. The rearrangement links TRBV24-1 to TRBJ2-6; no clear D gene. Germline CDR1 is KGHDR and CDR2 is SFDVKD. V gave up 8 bases and J gave up 0 bases, with 19 bases separating them. This CDR3 has 18 residues.

This clonotype occurred a few times. The V gene is TRBV13, the J gene TRBJ2-7, with D tentatively TRBD1 (6 bases). The CDR3 loop spans 15 amino acids. Trimming removed 2 bases from V and 0 bases from J, with 11 bases in between. CDR1 PRHDT and CDR2 FYEKMQ come from the germline V gene (reference sequence). The CDR3, as DNA: TGTGCCAGCAGCTTAACAGGGAATCTCTCCTACGAGCAGTACTTC. Translation: CASSLTGNLSYEQYF.

This clonotype has just a few counts. The V call is TRBV2, the J call TRBJ2-3; D gene uncertain. This CDR3 has 15 residues. The V and J ends lost 8 bases and 0 bases respectively, with 15 bases between them. Germline V gene data show CDR1 as SNHLY and CDR2 as FYNNEI. The CDR3 region is CASGTTRASTDTQYF. CDR3 nucleotide sequence: TGTGCCAGCGGCACAACTCGTGCTAGCACAGATACGCAGTATTTT. The full variable domain, rest sourced from reference TRBV2 and TRBJ2-3, is EPEVTQTPSHQVTQMGQEVILRCVPISNHLYFYWYRQILGQKVEFLVSFYNNEISEKSEIFDDQFSVERPDGSNFTLKIRSTKLEDSAMYFCASGTTRASTDTQYFGPGTRLTVL.

The chain carries TRBV7-9 and TRBJ2-5; 8 nucleotides line up with TRBD1. The V gene end was trimmed by 4 bases and the J gene end by 0 bases; junction bases not matched to a gene: 7. This CDR3 has 16 residues. CDR1 and CDR2 from the germline V gene are SEHNR and FQNEAQ (reference sequence). CDR3 region: CASSSDLDRDQETQYF. In DNA, the CDR3 is TGTGCCAGCAGCTCGGACTTGGACAGGGACCAAGAGACCCAGTACTTC.

This clonotype was seen repeatedly, ten times or more. This chain uses TRBV6-6 with TRBJ1-5; D ambiguous. Between the trimmed V and J ends, which lost 5 bases and 3 bases, there was a span of 5 bases. This CDR3 is 12 amino acids long. The germline V gene encodes CDR1 MNHNY and CDR2 SVGAGI (reference sequence). Here the CDR3 reads CASSPTNQPQHF. The DNA for the CDR3 is TGTGCCAGCAGTCCTACCAATCAGCCCCAGCATTTT.

This clonotype appeared a few times. This chain connects TRBV5-1 to TRBJ2-1, with 8 bases identical to TRBD1. CDR1 and CDR2 from the germline V gene are SGHRS and YFSETQ. V lost 2 bases to trimming and J lost 2 bases; unmatched junction nucleotides: 6. The CDR3 is made up of 16 amino acids. This CDR3 reads CASSFGGTGTYNEQFF. CDR3 in DNA: TGCGCCAGCAGCTTTGGGGGGACAGGAACCTACAATGAGCAGTTCTTC. The full variable domain, in which reference TRBV5-1 and TRBJ2-1 provide the parts outside the CDR3, is KAGVTQTPRYLIKTRGQQVTLSCSPISGHRSVSWYQQTPGQGLQFLFEYFSETQRNKGNFPGRFSGRQFSNSRSEMNVSTLELGDSALYLCASSFGGTGTYNEQFFGPGTRLTVL.

The gene calls are TRBV29-1 and TRBJ2-5, with 11 bases fitting TRBD2. V lost 7 bases to trimming and J lost 2 bases; unmatched junction nucleotides: 3. The germline gives CDR1 SQVTM, CDR2 ANQGSEA. The CDR3 spans 13 residues. The CDR3 DNA reads as TGCAGCGCACTAGCGGGAGTTCAAGAGACCCAGTACTTC. This encodes CSALAGVQETQYF.

This clonotype was seen repeatedly, ten times or more. CDR3: CSVASATGTEQYF. The CDR3, as DNA: TGCAGCGTCGCGTCGGCGACAGGAACCGAGCAGTACTTC. The chain couples TRBV29-1 to TRBJ2-7; possibly TRBD1 for D (6 bases). CDR1 SQVTM and CDR2 ANQGSEA come from the germline V gene. The V gene lost 6 bases and the J gene lost 6 bases, with 18 bases spanning the gap. This CDR3 comprises 13 residues.

This clonotype has at least ten counts. The J gene is TRBJ2-1, the V gene TRBV7-8; D is uncertain. CDR1 is SGHVS, CDR2 FQNEAQ, per germline. The CDR3 is made up of 11 amino acids. The V end lost 4 bases, the J end lost 9 bases, and 7 bases lay between the germline ends. CDR3 bases: TGTGCCAGCAGCTCCGCTCGTGAGCAGTTCTTC. Residues: CASSSAREQFF.

The J gene is TRBJ2-2, the V gene TRBV29-1; 15 bases map to TRBD2. CDR3 length: 16 residues. The V segment lost 3 bases and the J segment 4 bases; nucleotides outside the gene matches: 3. In germline, CDR1 is SQVTM, CDR2 ANQGSEA. The CDR3: CSVEGLAGGGTGELFF. CDR3 DNA sequence: TGCAGCGTTGAGGGACTAGCGGGAGGCGGCACCGGGGAGCTGTTTTTT.

The chain is built from TRBV28 and TRBJ2-3; D is undetermined. The CDR3 is 16 residues long. CDR1 is MDHEN, CDR2 SYDVKM, per germline. Trimming removed 5 bases from V and 0 bases from J, with 15 bases in between. The CDR3 DNA sequence: TGTGCCAGCAGTCATCCTCCTACCTCTAGCACAGATACGCAGTATTTT. Protein: CASSHPPTSSTDTQYF. Supplemented by reference TRBV28 and TRBJ2-3, the full variable domain reads DVKVTQSSRYLVKRTGEKVFLECVQDMDHENMFWYRQDPGLGLRLIYFSYDVKMKEKGDIPEGYSVSREKKERFSLILESASTNQTSMYLCASSHPPTSSTDTQYFGPGTRLTVL.

This clonotype was seen a handful of times. The V gene is TRBV5-1, the J gene TRBJ1-6; no firm D call. V was trimmed by 5 bases and J by 3 bases, leaving 15 bases between them. Germline V gene data show CDR1 as SGHRS and CDR2 as YFSETQ. This CDR3 contains 16 residues. The CDR3 DNA reads as TGCGCCAGCAGGGGTGGCAGAGGCCTCTATAATTCACCCCTCCACTTT. Translated, it gives CASRGGRGLYNSPLHF.

J is TRBJ1-3 and V is TRBV7-6, with TRBD1 matching 12 bases. CDR1 is SGHVS, CDR2 FNYEAQ, per germline. V dropped 5 bases and J dropped 0; count of bases not matched to a gene: 20. This CDR3 comprises 22 residues. The CDR3 region has the DNA TGTGCCAGCAGCCCGCTCTCCTGGGCCGGGACAGGGGGCTGGAGCTCTGGAAACACCATATATTTT. This encodes CASSPLSWAGTGGWSSGNTIYF.

This chain joins TRBV10-3 and TRBJ2-3; D remains unclear. CDR1 ENHRY and CDR2 SYGVKD come from the germline V gene. There are 13 residues in the CDR3. Trimming removed 10 bases at V and 6 bases at J, with 17 bases between. The CDR3 reads CATTSTARDTQYF. In nucleotides, the CDR3 is TGTGCCACGACATCCACGGCAAGGGATACGCAGTATTTT.

J is TRBJ2-7 and V is TRBV6-2 or TRBV6-3; perhaps TRBD2 as D (6 bases). V dropped 7 bases and J dropped 5 bases, with 21 bases sitting between them. In germline, CDR1 is MNHEY, CDR2 SVGEGT. The CDR3 covers 15 residues. CDR3 DNA: TGTGCCAGCACCAGAATGGGGACCGCGGGGAACGAGCAGTACTTC. Translated: CASTRMGTAGNEQYF.